Each of the 24 T cell receptor beta chains below was sequenced from the same sample in a study of blood T cell repertoires in COVID-19. Profiling relied on immunoSEQ multiplex PCR, and the TCRdb table lists in-frame clones only, not all of them. The sample includes about 170,000 clones, roughly 86% of them seen just once. Sequencing was carried out using peripheral blood. The origin of the receptors is a woman of 80 years or more with COVID-19, enrolled during active disease.

The sample holds a few counts of this clone. The V and J genes are TRBV6-2 or TRBV6-3 and TRBJ1-2, with 7 bases lining up with TRBD1. Germline CDR1 and CDR2: MNHEY and SVGEGT. Trimming at V came to 4 bases and at J to 2 bases, leaving 10 bases not matched to a gene. This CDR3 contains 16 residues. The CDR3 here is CASSSTGTAENYGYTF. The CDR3 DNA reads as TGTGCCAGCAGTTCTACCGGGACAGCTGAGAACTATGGCTACACCTTC.

This clone was counted a single time. The chain recombines TRBV19 with TRBJ2-5, with 9 nucleotides matching TRBD1. The germline V gene encodes CDR1 LNHDA and CDR2 SQIVND (reference sequence). CDR3 length equals 17 residues. The V segment lost 4 bases and the J segment 2 bases; nucleotides outside the gene matches: 11. CDR3 loop: CASSTGWTGAWQETQYF. In DNA form, the CDR3 reads TGTGCCAGTAGTACTGGATGGACAGGGGCATGGCAAGAGACCCAGTACTTC.

The chain links TRBV7-8 to TRBJ2-7; no firm D call. CDR3 length: 14 residues. Germline values: CDR1 SGHVS, CDR2 FQNEAQ. Trimming removed 1 base from V and 7 bases from J, with 14 bases in between. CDR3 region: CASSLGAVPREQYF. CDR3 coding DNA: TGTGCCAGCAGCTTAGGGGCCGTCCCAAGGGAGCAGTACTTC.

The chain couples TRBV7-2 to TRBJ2-7; TRBD2 agrees at 12 bases. The CDR3 length is 18 residues. The germline V gene encodes CDR1 SGHTA and CDR2 FQGNSA. The trim removed 2 bases at V and 2 bases at J, leaving 10 bases unmatched. Here the CDR3 DNA reads TGTGCCAGCAGCTTATTTTCCGAGGCTAGCGGGAGGGCCTACGAGCAGTACTTC. Protein sequence: CASSLFSEASGRAYEQYF.

This chain connects TRBV19 to TRBJ2-1, with 14 bases fitting TRBD2. CDR1 is LNHDA, CDR2 SQIVND, per germline (reference sequence). J lost 3 bases, V lost 9 bases, and 4 bases had no gene match. CDR3 size: 15 residues. The CDR3 sequence is CASGTSGGFYNEQFF. The CDR3 DNA is TGTGCCAGCGGGACTAGCGGGGGCTTCTACAATGAGCAGTTCTTC.

The chain has TRBV19 and TRBJ2-7, with TRBD2 matching over 11 bases. V lost 3 bases, J lost 2 bases, and 0 bases stayed unmatched. Germline V gene sequence: CDR1 LNHDA, CDR2 SQIVND (reference sequence). The CDR3 has 14 amino acids. CDR3 amino acids: CASSMTSGTYEQYF. The CDR3 DNA follows: TGTGCCAGTAGTATGACTAGCGGGACCTACGAGCAGTACTTC.

The V and J genes are TRBV5-4 and TRBJ1-6, with D possibly being TRBD1 (5 bases). Germline V CDR1 and CDR2: SGHNT, YYREEE (reference sequence). This CDR3 region has 14 residues. V was pared by 4 bases and J by 7 bases, with 12 bases between. The CDR3 nucleotides are TGTGCCAGCAGCGTCAGGGAAGGAAATTCACCCCTCCACTTT. Residues: CASSVREGNSPLHF.

This rearrangement joins TRBV2 to TRBJ1-2, with D possibly being TRBD1 (5 bases). CDR3 length: 13 amino acids. Per germline, CDR1 SNHLY and CDR2 FYNNEI. Trimming shortened V by 4 bases and J by 4 bases, and 10 bases separated the two germline ends. The CDR3 DNA is TGTGCCAGCAGTGCGGCAGGGTCCTATGGCTACACCTTC. It codes for CASSAAGSYGYTF. The whole variable domain, remainder taken from reference TRBV2 and TRBJ1-2, is EPEVTQTPSHQVTQMGQEVILRCVPISNHLYFYWYRQILGQKVEFLVSFYNNEISEKSEIFDDQFSVERPDGSNFTLKIRSTKLEDSAMYFCASSAAGSYGYTFGSGTRLTVV.

The chain carries TRBV5-1 and TRBJ1-2; no firm D call. The CDR3 totals 13 residues. The germline V gene has CDR1 SGHRS and CDR2 YFSETQ. V was cut by 2 bases and J by 3 bases, with 8 bases left in between. The CDR3 reads CASSFAGDYGYTF. The CDR3 coding sequence is TGCGCCAGCAGCTTTGCGGGCGACTATGGCTACACCTTC.

The CDR3 protein is CASSPPGTGKEQYF. As DNA, the CDR3 is TGTGCCAGCTCACCACCCGGGACAGGTAAAGAGCAGTACTTC. The chain recombines TRBV18 with TRBJ2-7; TRBD1 matches at 8 bases. After removal of 0 bases from V and 7 bases from J, the junction contained 5 bases not matched to a gene. The germline CDR1 and CDR2 sequences are KGHSH and LQKENI. This CDR3 region has 14 residues.

CDR3 nucleotides: TGTGCCAGCAGTTACGGGACTAGCGGGAGTATAGATACGCAGTATTTT. Translating it yields CASSYGTSGSIDTQYF. This sequence joins TRBV6-2 or TRBV6-3 and TRBJ2-3; TRBD2 agrees at 14 bases. J gave up 5 bases and V 2 bases, and 3 bases lay outside the gene matches. Germline CDR1 reads MNHEY; CDR2 reads SVGEGT. The CDR3 runs 16 residues.

This sequence joins TRBV6-4 and TRBJ1-1, with D uncertain. CDR3 length equals 14 residues. Germline V lookup: CDR1 MRHNA, CDR2 SNTAGT. Trimming shortened V by 0 bases and J by 0 bases, and 5 bases separated the two germline ends. The CDR3 DNA reads as TGTGCCAGCAGTGACTCACACCTGAACACTGAAGCTTTCTTT. It codes for CASSDSHLNTEAFF.

The chain has TRBV19 and TRBJ1-6, with 8 bases that match TRBD1. This CDR3 comprises 15 residues. CDR1 is LNHDA and CDR2 is SQIVND in the germline V gene (reference sequence). J was trimmed by 6 bases and V by 6 bases; bases with no gene match: 7. The CDR3 DNA is TGTGCCAGTAGATCGGGACAGGACTTTAATTCACCCCTCCACTTT. This translates into CASRSGQDFNSPLHF.

The chain has TRBV10-3 and TRBJ1-4, with a weak D call TRBD1 (6 bases). Germline V gene lookup returns CDR1 ENHRY and CDR2 SYGVKD. V gave up 10 bases and J gave up 5 bases, with 14 bases separating them. The CDR3 runs 13 residues. CDR3 nucleotide sequence: TGTGCCACCAACAGGGCCTTGAATGAAAAACTGTTTTTT. Protein sequence: CATNRALNEKLFF.

The chain links TRBV28 to TRBJ1-2; D ambiguous. In germline, CDR1 is MDHEN, CDR2 SYDVKM. The germline V and J ends were trimmed by 2 bases and 4 bases, with 11 bases remaining between them. CDR3 length equals 14 residues. The DNA for the CDR3 is TGTGCCAGCAGTTTAAACAGATTCCCCTATGGCTACACCTTC. It specifies CASSLNRFPYGYTF.

The chain combines TRBV4-3 with TRBJ2-2, with 9 nucleotides matching TRBD2. Germline V gene lookup returns CDR1 LGHNA and CDR2 YSLEER. V shed 1 base, J shed 0 bases, and the junction held 0 bases outside the gene matches. The CDR3 loop spans 16 amino acids. The CDR3 DNA follows: TGCGCCAGCAGCCAAGGACTAGCGGCGAACACCGGGGAGCTGTTTTTT. As protein: CASSQGLAANTGELFF.

The chain is built from TRBV7-3 and TRBJ2-3; TRBD2 agrees at 12 bases. The CDR3 is 16 amino acids. V lost 5 bases to trimming and J lost 1 base; unmatched junction nucleotides: 4. Germline values: CDR1 SGHTA, CDR2 FQGTGA. CDR3 amino acids: CASSLTSGSGTDTQYF. The CDR3 DNA follows: TGTGCCAGCAGCCTGACTAGCGGGAGCGGCACAGATACGCAGTATTTT.

V usage is TRBV24-1 and J usage is TRBJ2-1; 11 bases map to TRBD2. Looked up from germline, CDR1 is KGHDR and CDR2 is SFDVKD. The CDR3 has 16 amino acids. The V segment lost 9 bases and the J segment 0 bases; nucleotides outside the gene matches: 6. CDR3 region: CATGASGRPSYNEQFF. CDR3 in DNA: TGTGCCACCGGGGCTAGCGGGAGGCCCTCCTACAATGAGCAGTTCTTC.

The rearrangement links TRBV23-1 to TRBJ1-2; no definite D call. TRBV23-1 falls under the ORF class, with uncertain function. This CDR3 is 15 amino acids long. V was shortened by 0 bases and J by 4 bases, with 12 bases between the two germline ends. The CDR3 DNA sequence: TGCGCCAGCAGTCAATCGGTTCGGGGAGTCTATGGCTACACCTTC. Translated: CASSQSVRGVYGYTF.

CDR3 sequence: CASRTQGRFDGYTF. CDR3 sequence (DNA): TGTGCCAGCAGGACACAGGGAAGGTTTGATGGCTACACCTTC. J is TRBJ1-2 and V is TRBV28, with D perhaps matching TRBD1 (6 bases). Trimming took 6 bases from V and 6 from J, leaving 17 bases between them. Germline CDR1 and CDR2: MDHEN and SYDVKM. CDR3 length: 14 residues.

The CDR3 sequence: CASSHREGSYGYTF. CDR3 nucleotides: TGTGCCAGCAGCCACAGGGAGGGAAGCTATGGCTACACCTTC. The rearrangement uses TRBV7-8 and TRBJ1-2, with a weak D call TRBD1 (6 bases). Germline V lookup: CDR1 SGHVS, CDR2 FQNEAQ. The CDR3 consists of 14 residues. V gave up 5 bases and J gave up 4 bases, with 14 bases separating them.

J is TRBJ1-3 and V is TRBV5-1; a possible D gene is TRBD1 (6 bases). CDR3 size: 15 residues. In germline, CDR1 is SGHRS, CDR2 YFSETQ. V was pared by 3 bases and J by 2 bases, with 12 bases between. CDR3 in DNA: TGCGCCAGCAGCTCACAGGGTAGTACTGGAAACACCATATATTTT. This codes for CASSSQGSTGNTIYF.

This sequence joins TRBV12-3 or TRBV12-4 and TRBJ2-7; no clear D gene. CDR3 length equals 12 residues. V was shortened by 3 bases and J by 6 bases, with 9 bases between the two germline ends. The CDR3 loop reads CASSLNSVEQYF. The CDR3 DNA follows: TGTGCCAGCAGTTTGAACTCCGTCGAGCAGTACTTC.

The rearrangement links TRBV19 to TRBJ1-3, with TRBD1 identical over 7 bases. This CDR3 is 16 amino acids long. The V gene's germline CDR1 is LNHDA and CDR2 SQIVND (reference sequence). V lost 3 bases, J lost 4 bases, and 9 bases stayed unmatched. CDR3 amino acids: CASSILLRGTGNTIYF. The CDR3 DNA is TGTGCCAGTAGTATCCTCCTCAGGGGGACCGGAAACACCATATATTTT.